The next 15 T cell receptor beta chains were all read from a single sample in a study of blood T cell repertoires in COVID-19. Measured with immunoSEQ multiplex PCR; TCRdb has only the in-frame clones, and not every one. This sample carries approximately 120,000 clones, 85% to 90% of them seen once, and the ten largest clones take 1.1%. Sequencing was carried out using peripheral blood. These receptors all stem from a human donor in a cohort sampled during active COVID-19.

CDR3 sequence reads: CASSLGGAYNEQFF. In DNA form, the CDR3 reads TGCGCCAGCAGCTTGGGGGGCGCTTACAATGAGCAGTTCTTC. V gene TRBV5-1 combines with J gene TRBJ2-1; TRBD1 is a possible D gene (5 bases). The germline V gene encodes CDR1 SGHRS and CDR2 YFSETQ. The CDR3 has 14 amino acids. Between the trimmed V and J ends, which lost 0 bases and 4 bases, there was a span of 8 bases.

The chain couples TRBV14 to TRBJ2-2, with 8 bases lining up with TRBD2. The CDR3 has 17 residues. The V segment lost 6 bases and the J segment 4 bases; nucleotides outside the gene matches: 13. Germline loops: CDR1 SGHDN, CDR2 FVKESK. The CDR3 spells CASSIPSGRTGTGELFF. The CDR3 region has the DNA TGTGCCAGCAGTATCCCTAGCGGGCGGACGGGCACCGGGGAGCTGTTTTTT.

CDR3 DNA sequence: TGTGCCAGCAGTTACTCGATTATGAGCTCCTACGAGCAGTACTTC. Amino acids: CASSYSIMSSYEQYF. The V and J genes are TRBV6-6 and TRBJ2-7; D gene ambiguous. V was shortened by 0 bases and J by 0 bases, with 9 bases between the two germline ends. Germline V gene lookup returns CDR1 MNHNY and CDR2 SVGAGI (reference sequence). The CDR3 has 15 amino acids.

CDR3 sequence reads: CASSVGLAGVLGEQYF. In DNA form, the CDR3 reads TGTGCCAGCAGCGTAGGGCTAGCGGGAGTATTAGGCGAGCAGTACTTC. V and J are TRBV9 and TRBJ2-7, with 10 bases identical to TRBD2. The CDR3 sequence is 16 residues long. Trimming removed 0 bases from V and 6 bases from J; junction bases left unmatched: 9. The germline V gene has CDR1 SGDLS and CDR2 YYNGEE.

The V gene is TRBV20-1, the J gene TRBJ2-1, with D perhaps matching TRBD1 (6 bases). The germline V gene has CDR1 DFQATT and CDR2 SNEGSKA (reference sequence). V dropped 3 bases and J dropped 0 bases, with 18 bases sitting between them. This CDR3 is 17 amino acids long. CDR3 amino acids: CSASIDTTGSSYNEQFF. The CDR3 nucleotides read TGCAGTGCTAGTATCGATACAACAGGGAGCTCCTACAATGAGCAGTTCTTC.

This clone was recorded a few times. The CDR3 spells CASSLLHPRRPNSPLHF. The DNA of the CDR3 is TGTGCCAGCAGCTTATTGCATCCCAGGAGGCCCAATTCACCCCTCCACTTT. V usage is TRBV7-9 and J usage is TRBJ1-6; D is unclear. The V and J ends lost 2 bases and 7 bases respectively, with 18 bases between them. The length of the CDR3 is 17 residues. Germline V gives CDR1 SEHNR, CDR2 FQNEAQ (reference sequence).

This chain connects TRBV5-1 to TRBJ1-5; D is possibly TRBD1 (5 bases). Trimming took off 4 bases at V and 7 bases at J, with 12 bases between the two ends. The CDR3 is 13 amino acids. Germline CDR1 reads SGHRS; CDR2 reads YFSETQ. CDR3 region: CASSLGGEQPQHF. The DNA of the CDR3 is TGCGCCAGCAGCCTCGGGGGGGAGCAGCCCCAGCATTTT. The complete variable domain, with remaining parts taken from reference TRBV5-1 and TRBJ1-5, reads KAGVTQTPRYLIKTRGQQVTLSCSPISGHRSVSWYQQTPGQGLQFLFEYFSETQRNKGNFPGRFSGRQFSNSRSEMNVSTLELGDSALYLCASSLGGEQPQHFGDGTRLSIL.

V gene TRBV28 combines with J gene TRBJ2-7; 9 nucleotides match TRBD1. CDR3 length equals 14 residues. CDR1 is MDHEN, CDR2 SYDVKM, per germline. The junction had 8 bases not matched to a gene; V was cut back by 6 bases and J by 5 bases. Written as DNA, the CDR3 is TGTGCCAGCAGCCCGGGACAGGGACCCCACGAGCAGTACTTC. Protein product: CASSPGQGPHEQYF. The variable domain in full, with the rest retrieved from reference TRBV28 and TRBJ2-7, is DVKVTQSSRYLVKRTGEKVFLECVQDMDHENMFWYRQDPGLGLRLIYFSYDVKMKEKGDIPEGYSVSREKKERFSLILESASTNQTSMYLCASSPGQGPHEQYFGPGTRLTVT.

The V and J genes are TRBV4-1 and TRBJ2-7, with 9 bases that match TRBD1. Germline V gives CDR1 MGHRA, CDR2 YSYEKL. The CDR3 sequence is 15 residues long. The trim removed 1 base at V and 3 bases at J, leaving 4 bases unmatched. Here the CDR3 reads CASSQAPGQGYEQYF. CDR3 bases: TGCGCCAGCAGCCAAGCACCGGGACAGGGCTACGAGCAGTACTTC.

V is TRBV18 and J is TRBJ1-1; 10 nucleotides align to TRBD1. The germline CDR1 and CDR2 sequences are KGHSH and LQKENI. The CDR3 consists of 15 residues. The junction had 6 bases not matched to a gene; V was cut back by 3 bases and J by 5 bases. CDR3 amino acids: CASSPVGQGRTEAFF. In DNA form, the CDR3 reads TGTGCCAGCTCACCGGTGGGACAGGGGAGAACTGAAGCTTTCTTT.

V and J are TRBV6-5 and TRBJ2-7; tentatively, D is TRBD1 (5 bases). Per germline, CDR1 MNHEY and CDR2 SVGAGI. Between the trimmed V and J ends, which lost 6 bases and 9 bases, there was a span of 24 bases. CDR3 length: 15 amino acids. This CDR3 is CASSADTISSRGQYF. CDR3 coding DNA: TGTGCCAGCAGCGCGGACACGATCTCTTCTCGTGGGCAGTACTTC.

The V gene is TRBV7-8, the J gene TRBJ1-2; 7 bases align to TRBD1. CDR1 and CDR2 (germline): SGHVS, FQNEAQ. CDR3 length equals 14 residues. J gave up 6 bases and V 1 base, and 5 bases lay outside the gene matches. As DNA, the CDR3 is TGTGCCAGCAGCTTAGGCAGGGGGACGGATGGCTACACCTTC. Translation gives CASSLGRGTDGYTF.

The rearrangement uses TRBV2 and TRBJ2-1, with 8 bases lining up with TRBD2. This CDR3 comprises 14 residues. Germline V gives CDR1 SNHLY, CDR2 FYNNEI. V lost 5 bases to trimming and J lost 2 bases; unmatched junction nucleotides: 2. Here the CDR3 DNA reads TGTGCCAGCAGTTCACTAGCGGCCTACAATGAGCAGTTCTTC. Its translation: CASSSLAAYNEQFF.

The J gene is TRBJ2-7, the V gene TRBV6-6; D perhaps matches TRBD1 (6 bases). Germline loops: CDR1 MNHNY, CDR2 SVGAGI (reference sequence). The CDR3 has 13 residues. V dropped 7 bases and J dropped 5 bases, with 15 bases sitting between them. DNA for the CDR3: TGTGCCAGCAAGGGGGTGGGGGAGAACGAGCAGTACTTC. Translated, it gives CASKGVGENEQYF.

The chain couples TRBV19 to TRBJ1-5, with D possibly matching TRBD1 (6 bases). This CDR3 has 16 amino acids. Trimming left V 6 bases short and J 4 bases short, with 19 bases between. The V gene's germline CDR1 is LNHDA and CDR2 SQIVND (reference sequence). The CDR3 DNA reads as TGTGCCAGTAGAGCTATCATTGACAGGAGAAATCAGCCCCAGCATTTT. This sequence encodes CASRAIIDRRNQPQHF.